These 15 T cell receptor beta chains were sequenced from one sample in a study of shared clonotypes between healthy human individuals. Sequencing was performed with immunoSEQ multiplex PCR; in TCRdb, only in-frame clones are kept and a portion is missing. The sample yields millions of clones, 85% to 95% seen once. Sequencing was done on a sample of naive CD4+ T cells from PBMCs. Subset specified: CD45RA+ positively selected. The receptors here all came from a man between 18 and 35 years old in good health. Some clones in this sample may be carry-over from other donors' samples.

The V call is TRBV7-9, the J call TRBJ2-3; 8 bases are a match to TRBD1. CDR3 length equals 16 residues. CDR1 and CDR2 (germline): SEHNR, FQNEAQ (reference sequence). V was clipped by 4 bases and J by 6 bases; unmatched bases: 12. The DNA of the CDR3 is TGTGCCAGCAGCTCCGACAGGGGACTCCTGTGGGATACGCAGTATTTT. Amino acid sequence: CASSSDRGLLWDTQYF.

This chain connects TRBV14 to TRBJ2-3, with 8 bases that match TRBD2. CDR1 and CDR2 from the germline V gene are SGHDN and FVKESK. With V trimmed by 1 base and J by 3 bases, 6 bases remained unmatched. This CDR3 has 16 residues. In DNA, the CDR3 is TGTGCCAGCAGCCAAGTCCCGGGGGGGGTGACAGATACGCAGTATTTT. It yields the protein CASSQVPGGVTDTQYF.

The chain uses TRBV9 and TRBJ1-2; D remains ambiguous. This CDR3 has 15 residues. Trimming left V 4 bases short and J 8 bases short, with 21 bases between. Germline V gene lookup returns CDR1 SGDLS and CDR2 YYNGEE. The DNA for the CDR3 is TGTGCCAGCAGCCCGCAGACGGAGGTCCCGTCCGGCTACACCTTC. Translating gives CASSPQTEVPSGYTF.

The chain carries TRBV19 and TRBJ2-1; a weak D match, TRBD2 (6 bases). This CDR3 spans 14 amino acids. With 0 bases removed from V and 14 bases from J, the gap between germline ends came to 17 bases. Germline V gene sequence: CDR1 LNHDA, CDR2 SQIVND (reference sequence). The DNA of the CDR3 is TGTGCCAGTAGTATAGATGGTCGGGACTGGCCCGAGTTCTTC. Its protein is CASSIDGRDWPEFF.

V and J are TRBV13 and TRBJ2-7; TRBD1 is a possible D gene (6 bases). The CDR3 has 18 residues. V lost 4 bases and J lost 4, with 26 bases in between. CDR1 is PRHDT, CDR2 FYEKMQ, per germline (reference sequence). CDR3 region: CASSSEGVGAKGTYEQYF. DNA of the CDR3: TGTGCCAGCAGCTCAGAGGGGGTAGGCGCGAAGGGCACTTACGAGCAGTACTTC.

The chain is built from TRBV18 and TRBJ2-2; TRBD2 is a possible D gene (5 bases). From germline, CDR1 is KGHSH and CDR2 LQKENI. There are 14 residues in the CDR3. Trimming took 3 bases from V and 0 from J, leaving 5 bases between them. CDR3 nucleotides: TGTGCCAGCTCACCGGAGGCGAACACCGGGGAGCTGTTTTTT. Translating gives CASSPEANTGELFF.

The chain recombines TRBV29-1 with TRBJ1-1; D is uncertain. This CDR3 has 13 residues. Germline V gene data show CDR1 as SQVTM and CDR2 as ANQGSEA. V shed 7 bases and J shed 3 bases, with 15 bases lying between them. CDR3: CSGTIGRYTEAFF. In nucleotides, the CDR3 is TGCAGCGGCACCATAGGACGGTACACTGAAGCTTTCTTT.

The chain has TRBV5-1 and TRBJ2-1, with D unclear. Per the germline V gene, CDR1 is SGHRS and CDR2 is YFSETQ. V was shortened by 2 bases and J by 6 bases, with 18 bases between the two germline ends. CDR3 length equals 16 residues. The CDR3 DNA is TGCGCCAGCAGCTTTCCTACCGGGCCCCATGGCAATGAGCAGTTCTTC. Amino acids: CASSFPTGPHGNEQFF.

The chain couples TRBV28 to TRBJ1-2; no clear D. The germline gives CDR1 MDHEN, CDR2 SYDVKM. V was cut by 5 bases and J by 3 bases, with 13 bases left in between. This CDR3 region has 14 residues. CDR3 coding DNA: TGTGCCAGCAGTGCAGCGGGAATGGACTATGGCTACACCTTC. Translated: CASSAAGMDYGYTF.

The genes are TRBV30 and TRBJ2-7; D is possibly TRBD1 or TRBD2 (5 bases each). Trimming shortened V by 4 bases and J by 3 bases, and 16 bases separated the two germline ends. The CDR3 extends over 14 amino acids. Germline V lookup: CDR1 GTSNPN, CDR2 SVGIG (reference sequence). The CDR3 is CAWNTGMGHYEQYF. The CDR3 DNA follows: TGTGCCTGGAATACCGGGATGGGGCACTACGAGCAGTACTTC.

The chain couples TRBV7-9 to TRBJ1-2; 9 bases line up with TRBD1. The CDR3 extends over 15 amino acids. V shed 5 bases, J shed 8 bases, and the junction held 12 bases outside the gene matches. Germline CDR1 is SEHNR and CDR2 is FQNEAQ (reference sequence). The CDR3 loop is CASSRTGTGPSGYTF. In DNA, the CDR3 is TGTGCCAGCAGCCGAACCGGGACAGGGCCCTCGGGCTACACCTTC.

The table lists this clone with a few counts. The chain combines TRBV6-5 with TRBJ1-1; no clear D gene. The CDR3 is 14 amino acids. In germline, CDR1 is MNHEY, CDR2 SVGAGI. V lost 5 bases, J lost 1 base, and 11 bases lay in between. The CDR3 spells CASSLTVTNTEAFF. CDR3 coding DNA: TGTGCCAGCAGTCTAACGGTTACGAACACTGAAGCTTTCTTT.

As to this clone: Other nucleotide sequences in the sample specify the same CDR3. The CDR3 reads CASSTPDTQYF. The CDR3 DNA sequence: TGTGCCAGCAGCACGCCAGATACGCAGTATTTT. This chain links TRBV28 with TRBJ2-3, with no clear D. V lost 6 bases and J 4 bases, leaving 5 bases between the germline ends. Germline CDR1 reads MDHEN; CDR2 reads SYDVKM. CDR3 length: 11 residues.

The chain carries TRBV5-4 and TRBJ2-7; a possible D gene is TRBD1 (7 bases). The CDR3 covers 14 residues. Deletions cut 0 bases from V and 6 bases from J, with 13 bases between. CDR1 is SGHNT and CDR2 is YYREEE in the germline V gene (reference sequence). The CDR3 region is CASSLVDRRGEQYF. The CDR3, as DNA: TGTGCCAGCAGCTTGGTGGACAGGAGGGGCGAGCAGTACTTC.

V is TRBV27 and J is TRBJ1-1; D perhaps matches TRBD1 (5 bases). Between the trimmed V and J ends, which lost 2 bases and 0 bases, there was a span of 16 bases. CDR1 and CDR2 (germline): MNHEY, SMNVEV (reference sequence). The CDR3 sequence is 17 residues long. This CDR3 is CASSLNGWGLMNTEAFF. The CDR3 DNA follows: TGTGCCAGCAGTTTAAATGGTTGGGGACTCATGAACACTGAAGCTTTCTTT.